The clone carrying this T cell receptor beta chain came up a few times. These data belong to a study of cytomegalovirus exposure and HLA in healthy donors. Per germline, CDR1 LNHDA and CDR2 SQIVND (reference sequence). Trimming removed 0 bases from V and 5 bases from J, with 14 bases in between. The CDR3 covers 16 residues. Those who donated were healthy bone marrow donors. PCR used 60 Vbeta primers and 13 Jbeta primers. Sequencing was performed with immunoSEQ multiplex PCR; in TCRdb, only in-frame clones are kept and a portion is missing. The sample records over 150,000 clones, about 80% being singletons.

The J gene is TRBJ1-5, the V gene TRBV19; the D is unclear. This clonotype originated in a man aged 25-40 years in good health and CMV-seropositive. Sequencing input: PBMCs. The CDR3 DNA follows: TGTGCCAGTAGTATAGATTACGGAGGTTGGGATCAGCCCCAGCATTTT. Translated: CASSIDYGGWDQPQHF. The whole variable domain, remainder taken from reference TRBV19 and TRBJ1-5, is DGGITQSPKYLFRKEGQNVTLSCEQNLNHDAMYWYRQDPGQGLRLIYYSQIVNDFQKGDIAEGYSVSREKKESFPLTVTSAQKNPTAFYLCASSIDYGGWDQPQHFGDGTRLSIL.